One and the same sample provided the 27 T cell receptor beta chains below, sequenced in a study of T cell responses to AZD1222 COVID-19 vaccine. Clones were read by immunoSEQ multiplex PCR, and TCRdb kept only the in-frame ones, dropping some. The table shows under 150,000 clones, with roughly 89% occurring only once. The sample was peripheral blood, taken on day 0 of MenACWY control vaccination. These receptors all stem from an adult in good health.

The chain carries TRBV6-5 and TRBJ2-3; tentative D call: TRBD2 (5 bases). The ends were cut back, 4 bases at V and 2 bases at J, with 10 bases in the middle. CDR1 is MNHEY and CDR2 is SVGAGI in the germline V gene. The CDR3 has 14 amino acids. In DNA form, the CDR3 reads TGTGCCAGCAGTTCAGAGCGGTCCACAGATACGCAGTATTTT. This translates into CASSSERSTDTQYF.

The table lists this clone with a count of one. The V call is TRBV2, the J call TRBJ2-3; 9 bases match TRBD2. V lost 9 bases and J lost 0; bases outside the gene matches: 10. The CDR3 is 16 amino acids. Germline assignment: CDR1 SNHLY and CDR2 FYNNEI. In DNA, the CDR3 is TGTGCCAGTAGGGGCAGCGGGAGGCGTAGCACAGATACGCAGTATTTT. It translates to CASRGSGRRSTDTQYF.

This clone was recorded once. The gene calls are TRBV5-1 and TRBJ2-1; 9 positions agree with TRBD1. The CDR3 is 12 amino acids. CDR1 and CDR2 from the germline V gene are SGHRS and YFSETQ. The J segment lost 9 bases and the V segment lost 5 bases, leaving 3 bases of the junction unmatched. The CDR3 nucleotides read TGCGCCAGCAGGAACAGGGGGCTTGAGCAGTTCTTC. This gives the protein CASRNRGLEQFF.

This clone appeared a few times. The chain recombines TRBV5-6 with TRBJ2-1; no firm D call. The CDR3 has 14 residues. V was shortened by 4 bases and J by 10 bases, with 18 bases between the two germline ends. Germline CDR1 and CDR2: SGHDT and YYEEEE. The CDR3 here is CASSPIELIGEQFF. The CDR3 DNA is TGTGCCAGCAGCCCGATTGAACTGATAGGGGAGCAGTTCTTC.

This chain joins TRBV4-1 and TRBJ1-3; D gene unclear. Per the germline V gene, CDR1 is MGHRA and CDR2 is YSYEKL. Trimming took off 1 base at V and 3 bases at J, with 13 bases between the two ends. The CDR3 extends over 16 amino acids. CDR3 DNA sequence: TGCGCCAGCAGCCAAGGATTCGGGTTTGGTGGAAACACCATATATTTT. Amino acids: CASSQGFGFGGNTIYF.

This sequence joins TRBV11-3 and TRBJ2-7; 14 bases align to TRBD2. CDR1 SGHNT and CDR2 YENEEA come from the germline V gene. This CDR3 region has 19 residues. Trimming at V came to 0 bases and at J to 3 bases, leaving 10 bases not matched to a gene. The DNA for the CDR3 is TGTGCCAGCAGCTTAGAGTTGGGCCCGACTAGCGGGAGGGACTACGAGCAGTACTTC. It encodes CASSLELGPTSGRDYEQYF.

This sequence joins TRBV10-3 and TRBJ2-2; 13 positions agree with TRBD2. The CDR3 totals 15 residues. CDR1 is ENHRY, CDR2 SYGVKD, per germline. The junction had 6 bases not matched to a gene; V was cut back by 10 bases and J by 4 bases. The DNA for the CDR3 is TGTGCCACTGGACTAGCGGGAGTTTTCACCGGGGAGCTGTTTTTT. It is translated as CATGLAGVFTGELFF.

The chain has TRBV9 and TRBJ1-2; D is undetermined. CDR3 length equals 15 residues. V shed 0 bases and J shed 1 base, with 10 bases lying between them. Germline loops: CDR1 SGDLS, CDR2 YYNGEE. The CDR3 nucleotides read TGTGCCAGCAGCGTAGTGGCGGTACTTAACTATGGCTACACCTTC. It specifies CASSVVAVLNYGYTF.

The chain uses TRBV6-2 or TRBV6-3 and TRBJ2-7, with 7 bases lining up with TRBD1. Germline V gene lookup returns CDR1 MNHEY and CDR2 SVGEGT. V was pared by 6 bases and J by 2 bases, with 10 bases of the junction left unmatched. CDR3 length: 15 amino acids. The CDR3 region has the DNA TGTGCCAGCAGCCTCTTTTGGGACAGAACCTACGAGCAGTACTTC. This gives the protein CASSLFWDRTYEQYF.

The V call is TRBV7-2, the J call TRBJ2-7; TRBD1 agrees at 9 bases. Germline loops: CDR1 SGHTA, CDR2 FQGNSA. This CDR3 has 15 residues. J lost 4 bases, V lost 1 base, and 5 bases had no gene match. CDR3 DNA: TGTGCCAGCAGCTTAGGAGGGACAGGGATTTACGAGCAGTACTTC. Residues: CASSLGGTGIYEQYF.

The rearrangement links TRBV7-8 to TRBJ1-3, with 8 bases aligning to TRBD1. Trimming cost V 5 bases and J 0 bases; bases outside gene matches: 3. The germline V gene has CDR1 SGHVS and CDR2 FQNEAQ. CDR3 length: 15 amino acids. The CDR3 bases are TGTGCCAGCAGCGGACAGGGTGGCTCTGGAAACACCATATATTTT. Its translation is CASSGQGGSGNTIYF.

The CDR3 region has the DNA TGTGCCAGCAGCCAAGATCTAGCGGGAGCCCTTGAGCAGTTCTTC. Its protein product is CASSQDLAGALEQFF. The rearrangement uses TRBV4-2 and TRBJ2-1, with 10 bases lining up with TRBD2. The germline V gene encodes CDR1 LGHNA and CDR2 YNFKEQ. The CDR3 has 15 amino acids. The trim removed 0 bases at V and 9 bases at J, leaving 5 bases unmatched.

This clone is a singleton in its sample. CDR3 sequence: CASSEWARYNEQFF. CDR3 DNA: TGTGCCAGCAGCGAGTGGGCACGTTACAATGAGCAGTTCTTC. V is TRBV9 and J is TRBJ2-1; D is unresolved. Germline assignment: CDR1 SGDLS and CDR2 YYNGEE. V was trimmed by 3 bases and J by 4 bases, leaving 11 bases between them. The CDR3 loop spans 14 amino acids.

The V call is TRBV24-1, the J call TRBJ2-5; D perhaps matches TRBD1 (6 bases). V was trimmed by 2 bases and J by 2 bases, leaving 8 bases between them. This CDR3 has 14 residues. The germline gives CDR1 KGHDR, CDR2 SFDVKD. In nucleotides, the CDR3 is TGTGCCACCAGTGATTCAGGGGAACAAGAGACCCAGTACTTC. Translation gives CATSDSGEQETQYF.

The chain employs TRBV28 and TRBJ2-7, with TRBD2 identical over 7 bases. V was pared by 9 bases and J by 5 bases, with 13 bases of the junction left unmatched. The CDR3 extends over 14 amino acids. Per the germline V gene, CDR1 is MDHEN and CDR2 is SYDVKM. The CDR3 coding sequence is TGTGCCAGTGGGGGGGACGGTCCTACCCACGAGCAGTACTTC. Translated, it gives CASGGDGPTHEQYF.

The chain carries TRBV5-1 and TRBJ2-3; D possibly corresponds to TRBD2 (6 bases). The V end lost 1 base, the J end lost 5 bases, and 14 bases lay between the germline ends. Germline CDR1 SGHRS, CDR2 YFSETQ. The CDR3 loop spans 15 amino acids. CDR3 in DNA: TGCGCCAGCAGCTTGTGGGGCGGGACGGGAGATACGCAGTATTTT. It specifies CASSLWGGTGDTQYF.

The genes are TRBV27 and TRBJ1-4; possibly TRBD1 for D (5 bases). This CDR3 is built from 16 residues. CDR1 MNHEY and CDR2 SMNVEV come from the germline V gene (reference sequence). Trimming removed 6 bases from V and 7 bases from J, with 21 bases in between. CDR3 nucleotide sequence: TGTGCCAGCAGCTTCACGGGAGGCGGGGGGGTTGAAAAACTGTTTTTT. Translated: CASSFTGGGGVEKLFF.

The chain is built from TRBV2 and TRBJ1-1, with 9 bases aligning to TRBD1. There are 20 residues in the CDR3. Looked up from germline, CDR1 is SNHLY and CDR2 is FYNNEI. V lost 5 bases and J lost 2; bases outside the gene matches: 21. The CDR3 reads CASSYRDRVFSLPTNTEAFF. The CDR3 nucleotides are TGTGCCAGCAGTTACCGGGACAGGGTATTTTCATTGCCGACCAACACTGAAGCTTTCTTT.

The CDR3 sequence: CASSLRAATNEKLFF. CDR3 nucleotides: TGCGCCAGCAGCTTAAGGGCCGCAACTAATGAAAAACTGTTTTTT. The V call is TRBV5-1, the J call TRBJ1-4, with D uncertain. Germline V CDR1 and CDR2: SGHRS, YFSETQ. This CDR3 region has 15 residues. V was cut by 2 bases and J by 0 bases, with 8 bases left in between.

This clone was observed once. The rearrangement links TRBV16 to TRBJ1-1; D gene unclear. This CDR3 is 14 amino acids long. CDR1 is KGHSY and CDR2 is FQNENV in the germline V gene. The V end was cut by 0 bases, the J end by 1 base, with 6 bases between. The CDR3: CASSQSLGNTEAFF. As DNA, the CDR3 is TGTGCCAGCAGCCAATCGCTCGGGAACACTGAAGCTTTCTTT.

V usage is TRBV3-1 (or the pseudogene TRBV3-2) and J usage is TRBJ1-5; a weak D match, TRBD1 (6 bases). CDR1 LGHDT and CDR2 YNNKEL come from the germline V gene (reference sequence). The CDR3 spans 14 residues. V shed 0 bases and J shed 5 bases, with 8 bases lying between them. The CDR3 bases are TGTGCCAGCAGCCAAGATAGGGGGGATCAGCCCCAGCATTTT. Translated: CASSQDRGDQPQHF.

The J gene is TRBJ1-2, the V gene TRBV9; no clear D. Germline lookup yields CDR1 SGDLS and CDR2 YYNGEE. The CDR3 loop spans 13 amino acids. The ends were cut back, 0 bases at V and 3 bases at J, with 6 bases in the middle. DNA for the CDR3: TGTGCCAGCAGCGTAGCTGGACACTATGGCTACACCTTC. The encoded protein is CASSVAGHYGYTF.

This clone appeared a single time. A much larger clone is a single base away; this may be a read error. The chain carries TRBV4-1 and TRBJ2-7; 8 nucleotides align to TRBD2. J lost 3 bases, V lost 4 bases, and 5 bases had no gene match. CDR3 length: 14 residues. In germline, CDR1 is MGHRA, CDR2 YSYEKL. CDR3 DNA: TGCGCCAGCAGCCCGGGACTAGTGGGCTACGAGCAGTACTTC. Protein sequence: CASSPGLVGYEQYF.

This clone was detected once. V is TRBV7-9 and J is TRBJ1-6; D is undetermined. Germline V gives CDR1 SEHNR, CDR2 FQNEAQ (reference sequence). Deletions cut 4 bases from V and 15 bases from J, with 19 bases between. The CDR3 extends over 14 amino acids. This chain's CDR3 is CASSSPGGRAFLHF. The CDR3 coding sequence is TGTGCCAGCAGCTCGCCAGGTGGTCGGGCTTTCCTCCACTTT. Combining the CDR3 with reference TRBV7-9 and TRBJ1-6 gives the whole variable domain DTGVSQNPRHKITKRGQNVTFRCDPISEHNRLYWYRQTLGQGPEFLTYFQNEAQLEKSRLLSDRFSAERPKGSFSTLEIQRTEQGDSAMYLCASSSPGGRAFLHFGNGTRLTVT.

The CDR3 reads CAWMSSGNTIYF. CDR3 DNA sequence: TGTGCCTGGATGAGCTCTGGAAACACCATATATTTT. The gene calls are TRBV30 and TRBJ1-3; D remains ambiguous. Germline V gene data show CDR1 as GTSNPN and CDR2 as SVGIG (reference sequence). Trimming cost V 4 bases and J 0 bases, with 4 bases left between them. The CDR3 has 12 amino acids.

The CDR3 sequence: CASSGTGTDSTDTQYF. CDR3 bases: TGCGCCAGCAGCGGGACCGGGACAGATAGCACAGATACGCAGTATTTT. The chain uses TRBV5-1 and TRBJ2-3; 7 positions match TRBD1. V lost 4 bases to trimming and J lost 0 bases; unmatched junction nucleotides: 8. The CDR3 runs to 16 residues. Germline-derived CDR1 and CDR2 are SGHRS and YFSETQ.

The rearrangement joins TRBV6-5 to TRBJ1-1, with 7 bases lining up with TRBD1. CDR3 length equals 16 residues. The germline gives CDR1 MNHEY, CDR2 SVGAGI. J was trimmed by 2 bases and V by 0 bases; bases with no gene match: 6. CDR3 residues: CASSYSKRTGNTEAFF. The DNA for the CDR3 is TGTGCCAGCAGTTACTCGAAACGGACAGGCAACACTGAAGCTTTCTTT.